The 8 T cell receptor beta chains below come from one sample, sequenced in a study of T cells after yellow fever vaccination. In TCRdb, the 5' RACE reads were re-called with MiXCR into one record per CDR3 protein. The sample has some 32,000 distinct CDR3 sequences, 5% to 8.5% seen once; the top ten hold about 20%. The sequencing here drew on PBMCs, either bulk or a sorted T-cell subset (CD4+, CD8+, memory, or dextramer-sorted; not recorded which), taken on the day of the first yellow fever vaccination. These receptor sequences come from a man aged 18 to 29 who received the YFV17D yellow fever vaccine.

This clonotype was counted many times. This chain joins TRBV24-1 and TRBJ2-5; the D is unclear. Germline V lookup: CDR1 KGHDR, CDR2 SFDVKD. V lost 4 bases, J lost 0 bases, and 11 bases lay in between. The CDR3 is made up of 15 amino acids. CDR3 protein: CATSDPRGHQETQYF. DNA of the CDR3: TGTGCCACCAGTGACCCCCGAGGACACCAAGAGACCCAGTACTTC.

Ten or more counts support this clonotype. The V gene is TRBV5-1, the J gene TRBJ2-1; D perhaps matches TRBD2 (6 bases). The CDR3 runs to 15 residues. Looked up from germline, CDR1 is SGHRS and CDR2 is YFSETQ. V shed 4 bases and J shed 8 bases, with 19 bases lying between them. CDR3 in amino acids: CASSPRLGGQDEQFF. CDR3 nucleotides: TGCGCCAGCAGCCCCCGGCTGGGGGGTCAAGATGAGCAGTTCTTC.

In this sample, this clonotype turned up many times. The chain has TRBV5-1 and TRBJ2-5, with 7 positions matching TRBD2. V lost 0 bases, J lost 3 bases, and 5 bases stayed unmatched. Germline CDR1 is SGHRS and CDR2 is YFSETQ. The CDR3 covers 15 residues. The CDR3 nucleotides read TGCGCCAGCAGCTTGGAGGGTCTAGCGGAAGAGACCCAGTACTTC. This translates into CASSLEGLAEETQYF.

This clonotype was observed many times. The chain is built from TRBV12-3 or TRBV12-4 and TRBJ2-1; D remains unclear. The CDR3 has 14 amino acids. Trimming took off 6 bases at V and 2 bases at J, with 11 bases between the two ends. This CDR3 is CASRTDLTYNEQFF. CDR3 in DNA: TGTGCCAGCAGAACAGACCTAACCTACAATGAGCAGTTCTTC.

This clonotype was counted a few times. The chain joins TRBV5-1 to TRBJ2-3; a possible D gene is TRBD2 (5 bases). V lost 0 bases, J lost 3 bases, and 11 bases lay in between. Germline values: CDR1 SGHRS, CDR2 YFSETQ. CDR3 size: 15 residues. Here the CDR3 DNA reads TGCGCCAGCAGCTTGGGATTTGCGGGTACAGATACGCAGTATTTT. It is translated as CASSLGFAGTDTQYF.

This clonotype occurred many times. The rearrangement uses TRBV7-2 and TRBJ1-5, with TRBD1 matching over 9 bases. Germline V gene data show CDR1 as SGHTA and CDR2 as FQGNSA. This CDR3 is built from 17 residues. After removal of 1 base from V and 0 bases from J, the junction contained 4 bases not matched to a gene. The CDR3 reads CASSLVNRGLSNQPQHF. The CDR3 nucleotides read TGTGCCAGCAGCTTAGTGAACAGGGGGCTTAGCAATCAGCCCCAGCATTTT.

Many counts were recorded for this clonotype. The chain uses TRBV5-1 and TRBJ2-2, with TRBD1 identical over 8 bases. The germline V gene encodes CDR1 SGHRS and CDR2 YFSETQ. The CDR3 extends over 15 amino acids. The V gene end was trimmed by 0 bases and the J gene end by 3 bases; junction bases not matched to a gene: 1. As DNA, the CDR3 is TGCGCCAGCAGCTTGGGACAGGGGCACACCGGGGAGCTGTTTTTT. This codes for CASSLGQGHTGELFF.

This clonotype was observed a few times. This chain connects TRBV20-1 to TRBJ1-1, with D possibly TRBD1 on 6 matching bases. The V end was cut by 5 bases, the J end by 8 bases, with 15 bases between. This CDR3 comprises 12 residues. Germline V gene sequence: CDR1 DFQATT, CDR2 SNEGSKA (reference sequence). In nucleotides, the CDR3 is TGCAGTGCTCAAAGGGGGGGGCGCGAAGCTTTCTTT. Protein: CSAQRGGREAFF.